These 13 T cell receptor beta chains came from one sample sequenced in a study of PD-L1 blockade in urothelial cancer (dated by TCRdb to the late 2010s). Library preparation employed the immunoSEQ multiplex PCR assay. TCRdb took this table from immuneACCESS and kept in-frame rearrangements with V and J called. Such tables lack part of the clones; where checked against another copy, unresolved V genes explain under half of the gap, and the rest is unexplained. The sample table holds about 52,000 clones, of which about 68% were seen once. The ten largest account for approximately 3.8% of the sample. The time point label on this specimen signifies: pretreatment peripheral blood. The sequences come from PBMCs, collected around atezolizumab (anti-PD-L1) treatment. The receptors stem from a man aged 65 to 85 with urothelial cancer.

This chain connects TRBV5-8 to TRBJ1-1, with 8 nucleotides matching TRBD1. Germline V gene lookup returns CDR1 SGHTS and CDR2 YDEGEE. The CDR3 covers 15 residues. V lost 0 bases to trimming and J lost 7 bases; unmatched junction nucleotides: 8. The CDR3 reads CASSLDTGGHVEAFF. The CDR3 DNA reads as TGTGCCAGCAGCTTGGATACAGGGGGACATGTTGAAGCTTTCTTT.

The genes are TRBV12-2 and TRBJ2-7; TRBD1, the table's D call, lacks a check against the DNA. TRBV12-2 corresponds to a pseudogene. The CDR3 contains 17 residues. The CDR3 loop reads CASRLVLPGGVSGEQYF. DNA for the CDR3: TGTGCAAGTCGCTTAGTCCTACCAGGGGGCGTTTCGGGTGAGCAGTACTTC.

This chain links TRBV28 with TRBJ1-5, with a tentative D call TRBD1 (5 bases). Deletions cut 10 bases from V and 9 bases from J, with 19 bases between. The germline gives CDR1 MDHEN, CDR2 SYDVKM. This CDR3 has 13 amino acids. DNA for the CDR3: TGTGCCACAGGAGACGGTGGCGGGGGGCCCCAGCATTTT. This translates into CATGDGGGGPQHF.

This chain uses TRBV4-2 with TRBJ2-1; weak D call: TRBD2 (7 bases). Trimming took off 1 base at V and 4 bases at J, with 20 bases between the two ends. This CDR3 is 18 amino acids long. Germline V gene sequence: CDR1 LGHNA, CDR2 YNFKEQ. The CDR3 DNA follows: TGTGCCAGCAGCCAAGGCACTTCTTCGGGGGGCCAATACAATGAGCAGTTCTTC. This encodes CASSQGTSSGGQYNEQFF.

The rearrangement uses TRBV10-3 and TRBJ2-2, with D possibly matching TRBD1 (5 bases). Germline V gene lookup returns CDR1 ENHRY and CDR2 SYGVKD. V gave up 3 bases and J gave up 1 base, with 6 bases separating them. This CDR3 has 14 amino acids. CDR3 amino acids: CAISETGNTGELFF. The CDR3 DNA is TGTGCCATCAGTGAAACAGGGAACACCGGGGAGCTGTTTTTT.

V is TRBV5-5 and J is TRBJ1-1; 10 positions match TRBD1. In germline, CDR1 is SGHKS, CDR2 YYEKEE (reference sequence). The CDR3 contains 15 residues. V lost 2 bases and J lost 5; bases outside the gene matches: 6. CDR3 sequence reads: CASSFQDRGLTEAFF. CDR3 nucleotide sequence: TGTGCCAGCAGCTTCCAGGACAGGGGGTTGACTGAAGCTTTCTTT. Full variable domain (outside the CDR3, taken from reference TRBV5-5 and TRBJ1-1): DAGVTQSPTHLIKTRGQQVTLRCSPISGHKSVSWYQQVLGQGPQFIFQYYEKEERGRGNFPDRFSARQFPNYSSELNVNALLLGDSALYLCASSFQDRGLTEAFFGQGTRLTVV.

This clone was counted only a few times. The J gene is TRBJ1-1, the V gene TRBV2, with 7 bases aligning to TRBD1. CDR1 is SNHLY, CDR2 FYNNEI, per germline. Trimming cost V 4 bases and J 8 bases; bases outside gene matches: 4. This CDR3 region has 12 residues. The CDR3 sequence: CASSVTGKEAFF. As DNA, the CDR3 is TGTGCCAGCAGTGTGACAGGGAAGGAAGCTTTCTTT. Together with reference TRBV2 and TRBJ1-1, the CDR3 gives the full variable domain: EPEVTQTPSHQVTQMGQEVILRCVPISNHLYFYWYRQILGQKVEFLVSFYNNEISEKSEIFDDQFSVERPDGSNFTLKIRSTKLEDSAMYFCASSVTGKEAFFGQGTRLTVV.

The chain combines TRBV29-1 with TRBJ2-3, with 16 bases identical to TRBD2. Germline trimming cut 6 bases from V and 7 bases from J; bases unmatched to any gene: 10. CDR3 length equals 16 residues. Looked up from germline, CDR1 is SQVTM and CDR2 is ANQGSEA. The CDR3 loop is CSVRGLAGGPRNTQYF. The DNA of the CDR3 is TGCAGCGTACGGGGACTAGCGGGGGGGCCGCGAAATACGCAGTATTTT.

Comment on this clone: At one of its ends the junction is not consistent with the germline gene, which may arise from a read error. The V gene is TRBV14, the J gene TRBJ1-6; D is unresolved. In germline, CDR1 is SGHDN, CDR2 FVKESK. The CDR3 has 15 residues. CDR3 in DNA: TGTGCCAGCAGCCAAATCTCCTCCTATAATTCACCCTTCCACTTT. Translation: CASSQISSYNSPFHF.

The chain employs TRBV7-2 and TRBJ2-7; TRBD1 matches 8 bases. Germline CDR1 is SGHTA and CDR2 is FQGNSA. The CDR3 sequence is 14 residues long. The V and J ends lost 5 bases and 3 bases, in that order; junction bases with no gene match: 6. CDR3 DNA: TGTGCCAGCAGCCCCCAACAGGGGGGCTACGAGCAGTACTTC. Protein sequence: CASSPQQGGYEQYF.

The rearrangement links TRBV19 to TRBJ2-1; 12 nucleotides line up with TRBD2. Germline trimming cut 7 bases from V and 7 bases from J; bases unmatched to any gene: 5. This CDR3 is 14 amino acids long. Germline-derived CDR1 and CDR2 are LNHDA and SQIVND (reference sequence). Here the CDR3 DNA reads TGTGCCAGTACTAGCGGGAGGGCCAGAAATGAGCAGTTCTTC. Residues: CASTSGRARNEQFF.

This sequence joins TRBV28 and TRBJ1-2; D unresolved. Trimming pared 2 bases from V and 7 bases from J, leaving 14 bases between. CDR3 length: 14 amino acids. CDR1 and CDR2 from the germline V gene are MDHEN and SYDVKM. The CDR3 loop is CASSLGRTMGGYTF. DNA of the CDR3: TGTGCCAGCAGTTTAGGGAGAACTATGGGTGGCTACACCTTC.

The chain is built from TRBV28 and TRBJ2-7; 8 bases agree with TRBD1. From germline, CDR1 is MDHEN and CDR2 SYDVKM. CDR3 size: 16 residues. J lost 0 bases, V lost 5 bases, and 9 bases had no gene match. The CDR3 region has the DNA TGTGCCAGCAGTGGACAGGGAGCCTCGAGCTCCTACGAGCAGTACTTC. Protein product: CASSGQGASSSYEQYF.